The next 30 T cell receptor beta chains were all read from a single sample in a study of blood T cell repertoires in COVID-19. This table comes from immunoSEQ multiplex PCR, and its TCRdb copy is limited to in-frame clones, with some not included. The sample carries some 150,000 clones, roughly 84% recorded once. The sample comprised peripheral blood. The source is a woman in her sixties with acute or convalescent COVID-19.

The V call is TRBV5-8, the J call TRBJ1-4; 8 nucleotides line up with TRBD1. V trimming: 1 base; J trimming: 3 bases; junction bases outside the gene matches: 2. The germline CDR1 and CDR2 sequences are SGHTS and YDEGEE. The CDR3 consists of 15 residues. The CDR3 sequence: CASSLMGQANEKLFF. Written as DNA, the CDR3 is TGTGCCAGCAGCTTGATGGGACAGGCTAATGAAAAACTGTTTTTT.

The CDR3 here is CASSQGVGETDTQYF. CDR3 coding DNA: TGTGCCAGCAGCCAAGGGGTAGGGGAAACAGATACGCAGTATTTT. The chain employs TRBV3-1 (or the pseudogene TRBV3-2) and TRBJ2-3, with D tentatively TRBD1 (5 bases). The V and J ends lost 1 base and 3 bases respectively, with 11 bases between them. Germline CDR1 and CDR2: LGHDT and YNNKEL (reference sequence). The CDR3 sequence is 15 residues long.

This chain connects TRBV5-4 to TRBJ1-1; D unclear. The CDR3 is 14 amino acids. CDR1 is SGHNT, CDR2 YYREEE, per germline (reference sequence). Trimming removed 0 bases at V and 1 base at J, with 7 bases between. CDR3 loop: CASSLDRRNTEAFF. The CDR3, as DNA: TGTGCCAGCAGCTTGGACAGACGGAACACTGAAGCTTTCTTT.

This clone was seen more than once but under ten times. This rearrangement joins TRBV27 to TRBJ2-2, with 15 bases aligning to TRBD2. The V and J ends lost 4 bases and 0 bases, in that order; junction bases with no gene match: 3. The CDR3 has 18 amino acids. Germline V gene data show CDR1 as MNHEY and CDR2 as SMNVEV (reference sequence). For the CDR3, the DNA is TGTGCCAGCAGTTCGGGACTAGCGGGGGGCCCGAACACCGGGGAGCTGTTTTTT. Residues: CASSSGLAGGPNTGELFF.

The chain employs TRBV19 and TRBJ1-5, with D unclear. CDR1 LNHDA and CDR2 SQIVND come from the germline V gene (reference sequence). This CDR3 is built from 12 residues. The V end was cut by 2 bases, the J end by 6 bases, with 5 bases between. CDR3 sequence: CASSITSQPQHF. DNA for the CDR3: TGTGCCAGTAGTATAACGAGTCAGCCCCAGCATTTT.

This chain links TRBV9 with TRBJ2-5; 8 bases map to TRBD1. The CDR3 has 14 amino acids. The V gene's germline CDR1 is SGDLS and CDR2 YYNGEE. The junction had 1 base not matched to a gene; V was cut back by 0 bases and J by 3 bases. The CDR3 sequence: CASSVGQGKETQYF. The CDR3 DNA follows: TGTGCCAGCAGCGTAGGACAGGGGAAAGAGACCCAGTACTTC.

V is TRBV6-2 or TRBV6-3 and J is TRBJ2-4; D possibly corresponds to TRBD2 (5 bases). This CDR3 has 11 amino acids. V lost 5 bases, J lost 11 bases, and 10 bases lay in between. Germline CDR1 and CDR2: MNHEY and SVGEGT. The CDR3 protein is CASSPDLVQYF. The CDR3 DNA reads TGTGCCAGCAGTCCGGACTTGGTTCAGTACTTC.

CDR3 coding DNA: TGTGCAAGTCGTCTTGAGGGGACTAGCGGAGTTAACGCGAACACCGGGGAGCTGTTTTTT. This encodes CASRLEGTSGVNANTGELFF. This chain uses TRBV12-2 with TRBJ2-2; no DNA check was done on the table's D call, TRBD2. TRBV12-2 is classified as a pseudogene. The CDR3 sequence is 20 residues long.

This chain's CDR3 is CASSRWTSTNTEAFF. The CDR3 DNA is TGTGCCAGCAGTCGTTGGACATCCACGAACACTGAAGCTTTCTTT. The chain is built from TRBV14 and TRBJ1-1; TRBD1 might be the D (5 bases). In germline, CDR1 is SGHDN, CDR2 FVKESK. The CDR3 is 15 amino acids. V dropped 6 bases and J dropped 1 base, with 15 bases sitting between them.

The chain carries TRBV19 and TRBJ2-7; 12 nucleotides agree with TRBD2. CDR3 size: 18 residues. The germline gives CDR1 LNHDA, CDR2 SQIVND (reference sequence). Losses at the gene ends were 6 bases for V and 6 bases for J; bases not matched to a gene: 18. CDR3 sequence (DNA): TGTGCCAGTAGCCCGGGACTAGCGGGCCTCGGGGCTCCTCGCGAGCAGTACTTC. Translation: CASSPGLAGLGAPREQYF.

The genes are TRBV28 and TRBJ2-7, with D unresolved. The germline V and J ends were trimmed by 6 bases and 2 bases, with 20 bases remaining between them. This CDR3 has 16 residues. Germline values: CDR1 MDHEN, CDR2 SYDVKM. DNA of the CDR3: TGTGCCAGCAGCTCCCAATTAGCTGGAGTCGCCTACGAGCAGTACTTC. This encodes CASSSQLAGVAYEQYF.

The CDR3 DNA is TGTGCCAGCAGCGGAGACAGGGAGGCGGCAACTAATGAAAAACTGTTTTTT. This encodes CASSGDREAATNEKLFF. The genes are TRBV7-2 and TRBJ1-4; TRBD1 agrees at 7 bases. The trim removed 5 bases at V and 0 bases at J, leaving 9 bases unmatched. This CDR3 has 17 residues. Germline V gene sequence: CDR1 SGHTA, CDR2 FQGNSA.

This chain's CDR3 is CASSVSTSGGQETQYF. Here the CDR3 DNA reads TGTGCCAGCAGCGTCTCGACTAGCGGGGGTCAAGAGACCCAGTACTTC. The V and J genes are TRBV7-2 and TRBJ2-5, with 12 bases aligning to TRBD2. This CDR3 spans 16 amino acids. CDR1 is SGHTA, CDR2 FQGNSA, per germline. J was trimmed by 2 bases and V by 5 bases; bases with no gene match: 6.

This clone occurred once. V usage is TRBV5-6 and J usage is TRBJ1-2; D is possibly TRBD1 (6 bases). Per the germline V gene, CDR1 is SGHDT and CDR2 is YYEEEE. The CDR3 is 15 amino acids. V was cut by 4 bases and J by 6 bases, with 19 bases left in between. As DNA, the CDR3 is TGTGCCAGCAGCCACAGGCCCCGGGACAAGGATGGCTACACCTTC. It translates to CASSHRPRDKDGYTF. Filled out from reference TRBV5-6 and TRBJ1-2, the complete variable domain reads DAGVTQSPTHLIKTRGQQVTLRCSPKSGHDTVSWYQQALGQGPQFIFQYYEEEERQRGNFPDRFSGHQFPNYSSELNVNALLLGDSALYLCASSHRPRDKDGYTFGSGTRLTVV.

The chain recombines TRBV7-3 with TRBJ1-4; 8 bases agree with TRBD1. Germline CDR1 and CDR2: SGHTA and FQGTGA. With V trimmed by 3 bases and J by 6 bases, 3 bases remained unmatched. The CDR3 extends over 14 amino acids. The CDR3 coding sequence is TGTGCCAGCAGCTTTCAGGGGGCGTATGAAAAACTGTTTTTT. It yields the protein CASSFQGAYEKLFF.

The V call is TRBV28, the J call TRBJ1-1; 7 nucleotides agree with TRBD1. Germline loops: CDR1 MDHEN, CDR2 SYDVKM. The V gene end was trimmed by 4 bases and the J gene end by 3 bases; junction bases not matched to a gene: 5. The CDR3 totals 14 residues. In DNA, the CDR3 is TGTGCCAGCAGTTACTCGGGACAGTACACTGAAGCTTTCTTT. It codes for CASSYSGQYTEAFF.

The chain uses TRBV11-3 and TRBJ2-5; D is unclear. This CDR3 spans 11 amino acids. Trimming removed 5 bases from V and 3 bases from J, with 4 bases in between. Germline assignment: CDR1 SGHNT and CDR2 YENEEA. CDR3 residues: CASSAEETQYF. CDR3 bases: TGTGCCAGCAGCGCAGAAGAGACCCAGTACTTC.

J is TRBJ2-2 and V is TRBV21-1; TRBD2 is the table's D call and was not checked against the DNA. TRBV21-1 is labeled a pseudogene. The CDR3 spans 16 residues. The CDR3 DNA reads TGTGCCAGCCAAAACTTAGCGAGGGTCCACACCGGGGAGCTGTTTTTT. It translates to CASQNLARVHTGELFF.

The rearrangement uses TRBV11-2 and TRBJ1-6; TRBD1 is a possible D gene (6 bases). CDR1 is SGHAT, CDR2 FQNNGV, per germline. V was shortened by 3 bases and J by 3 bases, with 9 bases between the two germline ends. The CDR3 runs to 15 residues. The CDR3 loop reads CASSFSGVYNSPLHF. Written as DNA, the CDR3 is TGTGCCAGCAGCTTTTCAGGGGTCTATAATTCACCCCTCCACTTT.

The genes are TRBV5-1 and TRBJ1-2; tentative D call: TRBD1 (5 bases). The CDR3 runs to 13 residues. Trimming cost V 4 bases and J 3 bases, with 10 bases left between them. Looked up from germline, CDR1 is SGHRS and CDR2 is YFSETQ. The CDR3 DNA sequence: TGCGCCAGCAGCACCAGGGCCCACTATGGCTACACCTTC. Translating it yields CASSTRAHYGYTF.

The sample holds a few counts of this clone. The chain couples TRBV28 to TRBJ2-5; D is possibly TRBD1 (8 bases). Trimming took off 4 bases at V and 3 bases at J, with 15 bases between the two ends. The CDR3 is 15 residues long. Germline V gene data show CDR1 as MDHEN and CDR2 as SYDVKM. The CDR3 spells CASSSVQGGKETQYF. The CDR3 DNA reads as TGTGCCAGCAGTTCAGTACAGGGGGGGAAAGAGACCCAGTACTTC.

The genes are TRBV10-2 and TRBJ2-1; 14 nucleotides align to TRBD2. This CDR3 spans 15 amino acids. Germline V lookup: CDR1 WSHSY, CDR2 SAAADI. The junction had 5 bases not matched to a gene; V was cut back by 6 bases and J by 7 bases. CDR3 DNA sequence: TGCGCCAGCAGAACCGGGACTAGCGGGGGTAATGAGCAGTTCTTC. Its protein product is CASRTGTSGGNEQFF.

The chain joins TRBV28 to TRBJ1-2; 7 bases align to TRBD1. The CDR3 runs to 18 residues. Per the germline V gene, CDR1 is MDHEN and CDR2 is SYDVKM. J lost 5 bases, V lost 4 bases, and 19 bases had no gene match. The CDR3 DNA reads TGTGCCAGCAGTTCTCAAACTCCTACAGGGGTTTTGGGATATGGCTACACCTTC. It specifies CASSSQTPTGVLGYGYTF.

V usage is TRBV10-1 and J usage is TRBJ1-4; possible D gene TRBD1, 6 bases. The CDR3 totals 13 residues. Looked up from germline, CDR1 is WNHNN and CDR2 is SYGVQD (reference sequence). The V gene lost 2 bases and the J gene lost 8 bases, with 9 bases spanning the gap. The CDR3 is CASSEADSEKLFF. The CDR3 bases are TGCGCCAGCAGTGAGGCGGACAGCGAAAAACTGTTTTTT.

This chain links TRBV15 with TRBJ2-1; TRBD2 matches at 11 bases. The length of the CDR3 is 15 residues. V dropped 4 bases and J dropped 4; count of bases not matched to a gene: 3. CDR1 is LNHNV and CDR2 is YYDKDF in the germline V gene (reference sequence). The CDR3 loop reads CATSTLAGAYNEQFF. In DNA form, the CDR3 reads TGTGCCACCAGCACACTAGCGGGAGCTTACAATGAGCAGTTCTTC.

The chain uses TRBV5-6 and TRBJ1-2, with D unresolved. This CDR3 spans 13 amino acids. V lost 4 bases to trimming and J lost 6 bases, with 13 bases between them. Germline V gene lookup returns CDR1 SGHDT and CDR2 YYEEEE. In DNA, the CDR3 is TGTGCCAGCAGCCTCGGAGGGAGGAATGGCTACACCTTC. It yields the protein CASSLGGRNGYTF.

This clone was seen only once. This rearrangement joins TRBV4-1 to TRBJ1-2, with a weak D call TRBD1 (6 bases). Germline values: CDR1 MGHRA, CDR2 YSYEKL. The CDR3 is 15 residues long. The V end lost 3 bases, the J end lost 2 bases, and 13 bases lay between the germline ends. Here the CDR3 DNA reads TGCGCCAGCAGCCATCGGGACATGAACAACTATGGCTACACCTTC. This encodes CASSHRDMNNYGYTF.

The CDR3 bases are TGTGCCAGCAGTCACCGGGACAGCTACGAGCAGTACTTC. Translation: CASSHRDSYEQYF. V and J are TRBV6-5 and TRBJ2-7; 7 bases match TRBD1. V dropped 5 bases and J dropped 3; count of bases not matched to a gene: 4. The germline V gene has CDR1 MNHEY and CDR2 SVGAGI. The CDR3 length is 13 residues.

This clone was found once. The chain employs TRBV18 and TRBJ1-1; a possible D gene is TRBD1 (5 bases). The CDR3 covers 14 residues. The V gene's germline CDR1 is KGHSH and CDR2 LQKENI. The ends were cut back, 1 base at V and 2 bases at J, with 8 bases in the middle. The CDR3 spells CASSPRTLNTEAFF. The DNA of the CDR3 is TGTGCCAGCTCACCACGGACACTAAACACTGAAGCTTTCTTT.

This chain's CDR3 is CASRGGTYNEQFF. The CDR3, as DNA: TGTGCCAGCCGCGGGGGGACCTACAATGAGCAGTTCTTC. V gene TRBV6-5 combines with J gene TRBJ2-1, with 8 bases aligning to TRBD2. The V gene's germline CDR1 is MNHEY and CDR2 SVGAGI. The trim removed 8 bases at V and 2 bases at J, leaving 2 bases unmatched. This CDR3 contains 13 residues.